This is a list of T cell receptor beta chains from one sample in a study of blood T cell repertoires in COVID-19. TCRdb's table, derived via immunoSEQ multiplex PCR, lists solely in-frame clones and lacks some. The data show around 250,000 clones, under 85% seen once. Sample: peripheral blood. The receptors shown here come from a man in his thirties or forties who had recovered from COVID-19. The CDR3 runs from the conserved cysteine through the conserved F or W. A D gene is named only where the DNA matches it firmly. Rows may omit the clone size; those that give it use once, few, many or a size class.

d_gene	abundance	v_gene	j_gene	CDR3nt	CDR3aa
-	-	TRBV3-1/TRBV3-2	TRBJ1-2	TGTGCCAGCAGCCACAGCGGAGATACCGGCTACACCTTC	CASSHSGDTGYTF
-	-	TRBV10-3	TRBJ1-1	TGTGCCATCAGTGTGGAGGGGAACACTGAAGCTTTCTTT	CAISVEGNTEAFF
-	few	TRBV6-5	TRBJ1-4	TGTGCCAGCAGCCGACAGGCAACTAATGAAAAACTGTTTTTT	CASSRQATNEKLFF
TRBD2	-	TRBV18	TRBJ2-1	TGTGCCAGCTCACTAGCGGGGGGCGCTAGGAGCTCCTACAATGAGCAGTTCTTC	CASSLAGGARSSYNEQFF
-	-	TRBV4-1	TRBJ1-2	TGCGCCAGCAGCCAAGCCGAAGGCAGGGTCGGGGGCTACACCTTC	CASSQAEGRVGGYTF
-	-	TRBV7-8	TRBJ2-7	TGTGCCAGTGACAGGTGGGGCTACGAGCAGTACTTC	CASDRWGYEQYF
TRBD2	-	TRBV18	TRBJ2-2	TGTGCCAGCTCACGAGGACTAGCGGGGGGGCCGGCCGGGGAGCTGTTTTTT	CASSRGLAGGPAGELFF
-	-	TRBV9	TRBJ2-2	TGTGCCAGCAGCGCCCCAGGGGTCACCGGGGAGCTGTTTTTT	CASSAPGVTGELFF
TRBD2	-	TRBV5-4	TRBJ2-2	TGTGCCAGCAGCCGTAGCGGGATATTGAACACCGGGGAGCTGTTTTTT	CASSRSGILNTGELFF
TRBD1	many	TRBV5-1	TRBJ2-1	TGCGCCAGCAGCTTGCTGACAGGGGCTCTAAATGAGCAGTTCTTC	CASSLLTGALNEQFF
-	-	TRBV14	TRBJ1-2	TGTGCCAGCAGCCCGGGGATTTCCTATGGCTACACCTTC	CASSPGISYGYTF
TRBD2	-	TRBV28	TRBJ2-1	TGTGCCAGCAGACTACCACTAGCGGGGGGCCTCGGGGAGCAGTTCTTC	CASRLPLAGGLGEQFF
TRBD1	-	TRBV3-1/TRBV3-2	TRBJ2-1	TGTGCCAGCAGCCGCCGGGACAGGGGCCATGAGCAGTTCTTC	CASSRRDRGHEQFF
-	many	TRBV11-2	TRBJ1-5	TGTGCCAGCAGCCTGGGGGGATCGGGCAATCAGCCCCAGCATTTT	CASSLGGSGNQPQHF
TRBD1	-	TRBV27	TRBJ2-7	TGTGCCAGCAGCCAACAGGGGAAGATCTACGAGCAGTACTTC	CASSQQGKIYEQYF
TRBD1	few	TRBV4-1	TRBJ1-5	TGCGCCAGCAGTCTCAGGGGGCCCAATCAGCCCCAGCATTTT	CASSLRGPNQPQHF
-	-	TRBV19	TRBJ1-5	TGTGCCAGTAGCGAAGGTCAGGGTTATGGTCAGCCCCAGCATTTT	CASSEGQGYGQPQHF
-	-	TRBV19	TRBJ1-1	TGTGCCAGTAGTATTTCGGGGAGGACTGAAGCTTTCTTT	CASSISGRTEAFF
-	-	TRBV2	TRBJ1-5	TGTGCCAGCAGTGTACAGGGCATGGAACAGCCCCAGCATTTT	CASSVQGMEQPQHF
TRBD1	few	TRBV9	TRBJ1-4	TGTGCCAGCAGCGCGGGGACAGTGGCAACTAATGAAAAACTGTTTTTT	CASSAGTVATNEKLFF
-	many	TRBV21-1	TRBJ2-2	TGTGCCAGCAGCAACGGGAACACCGGGGAGCTGTTTTTT	CASSNGNTGELFF
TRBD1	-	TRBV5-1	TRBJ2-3	TGCGCCAGCAGCTTGGTCACAGGGGGTCTCGCAGATACGCAGTATTTT	CASSLVTGGLADTQYF
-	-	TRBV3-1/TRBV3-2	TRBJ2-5	TGTGCCAGCAGCCCGGGGGAGCTGAGTTCCGAGACCCAGTACTTC	CASSPGELSSETQYF
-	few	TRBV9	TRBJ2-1	TGTGCCAGCAGCGACGAGACAGGTTACAATGAGCAGTTCTTC	CASSDETGYNEQFF
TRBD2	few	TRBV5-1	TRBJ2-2	TGCGCCAGCAGCTTTACCGGGACTAGCGGTACCGGGGAGCTGTTTTTT	CASSFTGTSGTGELFF
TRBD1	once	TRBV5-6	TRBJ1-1	TGTGCCAGCGCCGAACAGGGGGCAGTATCTGAAGCTTTCTTT	CASAEQGAVSEAFF
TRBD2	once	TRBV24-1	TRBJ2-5	TGTGCCACCAGTGATGATCGGGGGGGCCAAGAGACCCAGTACTTC	CATSDDRGGQETQYF
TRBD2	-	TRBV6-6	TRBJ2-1	TGTGCCAGCAGTCGCACTAGCGGGGGGGACAATGAGCAGTTCTTC	CASSRTSGGDNEQFF
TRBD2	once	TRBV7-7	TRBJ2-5	TGTGCCAGCAGCCCCCCACGGGGGGGCGGGGAGACCCAGTACTTC	CASSPPRGGGETQYF
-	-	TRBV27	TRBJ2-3	TGTGCCAGCAGTTTGCGGGTCCGGGATACGCAGTATTTT	CASSLRVRDTQYF
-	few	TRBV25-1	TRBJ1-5	TGTGCCAGCAGTGCTCAGGGGAATCAGCCCCAGCATTTT	CASSAQGNQPQHF
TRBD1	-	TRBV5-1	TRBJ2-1	TGCGCCAGCAGCTTGGACGGGACAGCCTACAATGAGCAGTTCTTC	CASSLDGTAYNEQFF
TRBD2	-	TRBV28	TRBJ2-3	TGTGCCAGCAGACGAGCGGGGGAGCTCACTAGCACAGATACGCAGTATTTT	CASRRAGELTSTDTQYF
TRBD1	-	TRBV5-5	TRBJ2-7	TGTGCCAGCAGCCGCGCGAAGACCGGGACAGGTGACTCCTACGAGCAGTACTTC	CASSRAKTGTGDSYEQYF
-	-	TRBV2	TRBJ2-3	TGTGCCAGCACCGGTTCCGACTGGTACACAGATACGCAGTATTTT	CASTGSDWYTDTQYF
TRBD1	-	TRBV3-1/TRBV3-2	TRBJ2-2	TGTGCCAGCAGCCAGGTTCGACAGGGACCGAACACCGGGGAGCTGTTTTTT	CASSQVRQGPNTGELFF
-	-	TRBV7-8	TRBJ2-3	TGTGCCAGCAGCCCAGAGGGTACGCAGTATTTT	CASSPEGTQYF
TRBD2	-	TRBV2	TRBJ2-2	TGTGCCAGCAGACTTAGCGGGGGGACGACCGGGGAGCTGTTTTTT	CASRLSGGTTGELFF
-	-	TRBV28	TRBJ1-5	TGTGCCAGCAGGATACAGGGTTCATCCCTCAATCAGCCCCAGCATTTT	CASRIQGSSLNQPQHF
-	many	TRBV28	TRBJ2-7	TGTGCCAGCAGTTTACCCGGTAGCGAGCAGTACTTC	CASSLPGSEQYF
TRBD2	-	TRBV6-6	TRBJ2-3	TGTGCCAGCAGTTACCCGGGGGGTTCAGATACGCAGTATTTT	CASSYPGGSDTQYF
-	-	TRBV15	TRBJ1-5	TGTGCCACCAGCAGAGACAGGGTACATCAGCCCCAGCATTTT	CATSRDRVHQPQHF
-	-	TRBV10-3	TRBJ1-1	TGTGCCATCAGTGTGGACAGTGACACTGAAGCTTTCTTT	CAISVDSDTEAFF
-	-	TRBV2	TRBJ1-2	TGTGCCAGCAGTGAAGCTGCGAGGAGCTATGGCTACACCTTC	CASSEAARSYGYTF
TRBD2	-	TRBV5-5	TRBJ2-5	TGTGCCAGCAGCCGGGCGGGGGACGAGACCCAGTACTTC	CASSRAGDETQYF
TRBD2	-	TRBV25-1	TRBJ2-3	TGTGCCAGCAGACTAGCGGGGGGAGGAACAGATACGCAGTATTTT	CASRLAGGGTDTQYF
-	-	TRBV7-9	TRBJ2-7	TGTGCCAGCAGCCCCACCGGGTATGCTAGCTCCTACGAGCAGTACTTC	CASSPTGYASSYEQYF
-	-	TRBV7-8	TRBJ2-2	TGTGCCAGCAGCTTCCTTAATCTGGGCTCGAACACCGGGGAGCTGTTTTTT	CASSFLNLGSNTGELFF
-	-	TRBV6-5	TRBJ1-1	TGTGCCAGCAGTTACTTGGACAGAAACACTGAAGCTTTCTTT	CASSYLDRNTEAFF
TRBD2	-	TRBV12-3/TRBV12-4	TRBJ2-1	TGTGCCAGCAGTCCCAGACTAGCGCATGAGCAGTTCTTC	CASSPRLAHEQFF
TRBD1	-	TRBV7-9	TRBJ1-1	TGTGCCAGCAGCTTAGAGCCAGGGGGCACTGAAGCTTTCTTT	CASSLEPGGTEAFF
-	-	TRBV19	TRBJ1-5	TGTGCCAGTAGTCGATTTGGGAGGGGGATTAGCAATCAGCCCCAGCATTTT	CASSRFGRGISNQPQHF
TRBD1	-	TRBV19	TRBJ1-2	TGTGCCAGTTCCGGGACCCGGGACAGAGATGGCTACACCTTC	CASSGTRDRDGYTF
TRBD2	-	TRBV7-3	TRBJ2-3	TGTGCCAGCAGCCCAGGACTAGCCACAGATACGCAGTATTTT	CASSPGLATDTQYF
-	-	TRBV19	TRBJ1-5	TGTGCCAGTCATAACAGCCCGTACAGGGACGACAATCAGCCCCAGCATTTT	CASHNSPYRDDNQPQHF
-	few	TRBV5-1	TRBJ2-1	TGCGCCAGCAGCTTGGCGTCCAGAGAGGTCAATGAGCAGTTCTTC	CASSLASREVNEQFF
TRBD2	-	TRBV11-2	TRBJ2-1	TGTGCCAGCAGCATCGGGCTAGCGGGGGGGCTCACAAATGAGCAGTTCTTC	CASSIGLAGGLTNEQFF
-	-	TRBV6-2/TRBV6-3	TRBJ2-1	TGTGCCAGCAGTTACTCTCGCGCACTCTACAATGAGCAGTTCTTC	CASSYSRALYNEQFF
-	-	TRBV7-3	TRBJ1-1	TGTGCCAGCAGCCCGTGGGCAGGGAAGGGGACTGAAGCTTTCTTT	CASSPWAGKGTEAFF
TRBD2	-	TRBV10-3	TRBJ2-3	TGTGCCATCAGTGATCGCCTGCGGGGGGCAACAGATACGCAGTATTTT	CAISDRLRGATDTQYF